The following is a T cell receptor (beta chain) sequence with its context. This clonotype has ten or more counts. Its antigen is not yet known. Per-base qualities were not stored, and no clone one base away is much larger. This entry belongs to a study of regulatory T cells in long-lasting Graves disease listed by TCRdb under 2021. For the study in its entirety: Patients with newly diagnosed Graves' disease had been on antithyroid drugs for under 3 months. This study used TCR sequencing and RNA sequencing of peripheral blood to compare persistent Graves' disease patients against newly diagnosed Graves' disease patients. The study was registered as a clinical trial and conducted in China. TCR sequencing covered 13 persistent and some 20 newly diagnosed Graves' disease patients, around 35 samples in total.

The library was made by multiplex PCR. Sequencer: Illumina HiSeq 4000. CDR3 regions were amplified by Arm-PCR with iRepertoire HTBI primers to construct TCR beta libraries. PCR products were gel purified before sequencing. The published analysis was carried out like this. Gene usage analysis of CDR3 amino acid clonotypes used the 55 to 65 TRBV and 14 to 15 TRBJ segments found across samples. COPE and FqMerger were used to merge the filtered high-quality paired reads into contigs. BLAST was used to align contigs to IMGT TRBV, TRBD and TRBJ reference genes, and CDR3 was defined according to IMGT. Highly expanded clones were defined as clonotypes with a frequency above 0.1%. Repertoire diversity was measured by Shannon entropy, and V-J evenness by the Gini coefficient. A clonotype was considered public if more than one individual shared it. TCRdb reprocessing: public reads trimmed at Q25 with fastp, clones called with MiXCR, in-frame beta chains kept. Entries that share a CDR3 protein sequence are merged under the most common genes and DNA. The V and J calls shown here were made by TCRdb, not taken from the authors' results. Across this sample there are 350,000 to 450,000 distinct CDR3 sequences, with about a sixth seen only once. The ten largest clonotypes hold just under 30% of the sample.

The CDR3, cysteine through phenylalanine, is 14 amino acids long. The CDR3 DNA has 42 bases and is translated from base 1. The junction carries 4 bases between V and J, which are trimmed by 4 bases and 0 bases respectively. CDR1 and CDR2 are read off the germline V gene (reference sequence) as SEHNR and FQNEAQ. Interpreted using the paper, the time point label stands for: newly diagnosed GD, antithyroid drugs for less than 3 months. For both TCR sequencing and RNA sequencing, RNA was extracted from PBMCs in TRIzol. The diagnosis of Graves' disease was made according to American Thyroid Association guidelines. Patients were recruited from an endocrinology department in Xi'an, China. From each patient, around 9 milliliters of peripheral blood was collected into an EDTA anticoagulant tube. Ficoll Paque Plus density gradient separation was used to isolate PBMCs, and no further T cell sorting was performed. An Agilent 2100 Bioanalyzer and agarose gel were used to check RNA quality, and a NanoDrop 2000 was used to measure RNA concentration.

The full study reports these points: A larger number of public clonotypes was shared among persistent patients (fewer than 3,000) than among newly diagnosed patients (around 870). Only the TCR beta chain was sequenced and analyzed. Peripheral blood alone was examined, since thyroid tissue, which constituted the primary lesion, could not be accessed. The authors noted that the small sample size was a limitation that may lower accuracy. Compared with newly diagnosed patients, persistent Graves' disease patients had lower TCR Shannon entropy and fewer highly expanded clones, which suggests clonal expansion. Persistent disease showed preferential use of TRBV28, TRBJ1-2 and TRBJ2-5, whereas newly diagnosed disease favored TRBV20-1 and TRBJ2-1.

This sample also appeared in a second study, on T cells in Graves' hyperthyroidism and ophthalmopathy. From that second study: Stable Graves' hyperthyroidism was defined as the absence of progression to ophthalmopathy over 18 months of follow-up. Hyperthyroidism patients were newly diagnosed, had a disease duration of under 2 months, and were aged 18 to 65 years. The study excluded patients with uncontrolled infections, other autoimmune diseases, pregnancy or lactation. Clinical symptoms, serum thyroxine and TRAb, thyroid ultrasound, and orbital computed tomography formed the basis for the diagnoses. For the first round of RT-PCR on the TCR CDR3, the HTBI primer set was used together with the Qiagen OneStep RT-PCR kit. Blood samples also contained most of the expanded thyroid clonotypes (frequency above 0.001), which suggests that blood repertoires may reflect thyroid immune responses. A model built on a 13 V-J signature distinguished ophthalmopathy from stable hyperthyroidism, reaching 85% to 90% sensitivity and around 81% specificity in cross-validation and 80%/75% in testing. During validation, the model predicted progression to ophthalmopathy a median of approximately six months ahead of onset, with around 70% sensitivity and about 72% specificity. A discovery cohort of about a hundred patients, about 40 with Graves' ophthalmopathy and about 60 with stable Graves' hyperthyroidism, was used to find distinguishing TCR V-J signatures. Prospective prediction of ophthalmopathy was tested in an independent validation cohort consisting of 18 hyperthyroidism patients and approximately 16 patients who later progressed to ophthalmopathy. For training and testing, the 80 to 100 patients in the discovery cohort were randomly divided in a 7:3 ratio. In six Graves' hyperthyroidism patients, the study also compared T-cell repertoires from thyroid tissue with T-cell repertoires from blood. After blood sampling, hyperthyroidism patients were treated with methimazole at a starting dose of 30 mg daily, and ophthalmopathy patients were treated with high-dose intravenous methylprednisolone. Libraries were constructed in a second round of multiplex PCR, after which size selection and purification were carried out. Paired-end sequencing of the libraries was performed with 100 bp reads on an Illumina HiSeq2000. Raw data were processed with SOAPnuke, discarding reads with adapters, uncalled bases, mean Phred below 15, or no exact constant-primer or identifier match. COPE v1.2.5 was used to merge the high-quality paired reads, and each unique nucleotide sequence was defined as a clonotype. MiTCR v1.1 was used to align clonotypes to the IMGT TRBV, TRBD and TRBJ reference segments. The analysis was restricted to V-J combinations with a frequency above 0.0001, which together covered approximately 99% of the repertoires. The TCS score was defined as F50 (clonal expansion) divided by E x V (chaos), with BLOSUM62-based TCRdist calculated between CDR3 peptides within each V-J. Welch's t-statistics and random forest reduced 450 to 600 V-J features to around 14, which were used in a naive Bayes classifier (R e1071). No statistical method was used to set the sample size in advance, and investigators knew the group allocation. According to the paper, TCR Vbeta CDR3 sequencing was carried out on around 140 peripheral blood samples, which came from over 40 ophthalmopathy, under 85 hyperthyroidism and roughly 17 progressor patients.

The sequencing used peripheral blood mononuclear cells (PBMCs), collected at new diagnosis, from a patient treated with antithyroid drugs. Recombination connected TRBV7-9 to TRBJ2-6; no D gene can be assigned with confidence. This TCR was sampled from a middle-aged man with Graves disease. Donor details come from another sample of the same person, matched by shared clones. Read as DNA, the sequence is TGTGCCAGCAGCTACCGCTCTGGGGCCAACGTCCTGACTTTC. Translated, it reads CASSYRSGANVLTF. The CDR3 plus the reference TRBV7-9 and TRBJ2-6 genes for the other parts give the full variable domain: DTGVSQNPRHKITKRGQNVTFRCDPISEHNRLYWYRQTLGQGPEFLTYFQNEAQLEKSRLLSDRFSAERPKGSFSTLEIQRTEQGDSAMYLCASSYRSGANVLTFGAGSRLTVL.